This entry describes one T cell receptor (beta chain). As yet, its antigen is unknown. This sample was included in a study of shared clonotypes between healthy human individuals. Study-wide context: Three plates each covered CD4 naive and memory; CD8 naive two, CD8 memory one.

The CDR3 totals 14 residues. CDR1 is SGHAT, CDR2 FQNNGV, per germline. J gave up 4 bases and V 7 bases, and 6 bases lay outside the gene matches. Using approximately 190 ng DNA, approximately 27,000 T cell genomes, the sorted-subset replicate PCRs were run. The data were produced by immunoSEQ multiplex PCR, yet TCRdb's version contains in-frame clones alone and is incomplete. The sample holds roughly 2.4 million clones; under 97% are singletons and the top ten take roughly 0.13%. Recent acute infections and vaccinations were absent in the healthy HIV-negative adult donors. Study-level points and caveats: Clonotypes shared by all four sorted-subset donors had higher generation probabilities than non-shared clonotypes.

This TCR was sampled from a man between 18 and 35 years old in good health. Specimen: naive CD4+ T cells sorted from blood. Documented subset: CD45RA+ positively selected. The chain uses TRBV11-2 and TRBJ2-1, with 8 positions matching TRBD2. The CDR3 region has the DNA TGTGCCAGCACCCTTAGCGGGACTTACAATGAGCAGTTCTTC. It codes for CASTLSGTYNEQFF.